This is a list of T cell receptor beta chains from one sample in a study of cytomegalovirus exposure and HLA in healthy donors. TCRdb keeps only in-frame clones here, not all; method: immunoSEQ multiplex PCR. The profile covers 150,000 to 200,000 clones, with approximately 80% appearing a single time and less than 2% taken by the ten largest. Sequencing used PBMCs. Receptor source: a woman between 18 and 29 years old in good health and CMV-seronegative. The CDR3 runs from the conserved cysteine through the conserved F or W. The D gene is left open where the match is weak. Clone size is shown for a subset of rows, as once, few, many or a class of expanded clone.

v_call: TRBV11-1; j_call: TRBJ1-4; clone_size: .; d_call: TRBD1; cdr3_nt: TGTGCCAGCAGCCGACGATCGGGACAGCTCAATGAAAAACTGTTTTTT; cdr3_aa: CASSRRSGQLNEKLFF
v_call: TRBV5-6; j_call: TRBJ2-7; clone_size: .; d_call: .; cdr3_nt: TGTGCCAGCAGCCGCGGCTCGGGGACCAGGGGCGAGCAGTACTTC; cdr3_aa: CASSRGSGTRGEQYF
v_call: TRBV10-3; j_call: TRBJ1-2; clone_size: .; d_call: .; cdr3_nt: TGTGCCATCAGTGGGGAGACCTTAGGAGACTATGGCTACACCTTC; cdr3_aa: CAISGETLGDYGYTF
v_call: TRBV5-4; j_call: TRBJ2-7; clone_size: once; d_call: .; cdr3_nt: TGTGCCAGCAGCCCACAGGGAGGGGCGGAATCCGAGCAGTACTTC; cdr3_aa: CASSPQGGAESEQYF
v_call: TRBV2; j_call: TRBJ2-1; clone_size: .; d_call: TRBD2; cdr3_nt: TGTGCCAGCAGGGCTAGCGGGACCTACAATGAGCAGTTCTTC; cdr3_aa: CASRASGTYNEQFF
v_call: TRBV11-2; j_call: TRBJ1-1; clone_size: .; d_call: .; cdr3_nt: TGTGCCAGCAGCCCTCCGGACAGACACACTGAAGCTTTCTTT; cdr3_aa: CASSPPDRHTEAFF
v_call: TRBV2; j_call: TRBJ1-2; clone_size: .; d_call: TRBD1; cdr3_nt: TGTGCCAGCAGTGTTCTTGGGACAGGTACAGTCTATGGCTACACCTTC; cdr3_aa: CASSVLGTGTVYGYTF
v_call: TRBV12-5; j_call: TRBJ1-2; clone_size: .; d_call: .; cdr3_nt: TGTGCTAGTGGTTTGGAGACAGGTCACTATGGCTACACCTTC; cdr3_aa: CASGLETGHYGYTF
v_call: TRBV19; j_call: TRBJ1-2; clone_size: .; d_call: .; cdr3_nt: TGTGCCAGTAGTATAGAAGGGCACGGGAGGCCGCTCGTGCGCGGCTACACCTTC; cdr3_aa: CASSIEGHGRPLVRGYTF
v_call: TRBV21-1; j_call: TRBJ2-7; clone_size: few; d_call: .; cdr3_nt: TGTGCCAGCAGCAACGGGACAGGGGGTGGGTTAACTGACGAGCAGTACTTC; cdr3_aa: CASSNGTGGGLTDEQYF
v_call: TRBV5-1; j_call: TRBJ1-1; clone_size: .; d_call: .; cdr3_nt: TGCGCCAGCAGCTCAGGTATGAACACTGAAGCTTTCTTT; cdr3_aa: CASSSGMNTEAFF
v_call: TRBV29-1; j_call: TRBJ2-1; clone_size: .; d_call: .; cdr3_nt: TGCAGCGTTGGACAGGACATTTACAATGAGCAGTTCTTC; cdr3_aa: CSVGQDIYNEQFF
v_call: TRBV7-9; j_call: TRBJ1-4; clone_size: once; d_call: .; cdr3_nt: TGTGCCAGCAGCTTGGTAGCGAATGAAAAACTGTTTTTT; cdr3_aa: CASSLVANEKLFF
v_call: TRBV5-1; j_call: TRBJ1-5; clone_size: .; d_call: .; cdr3_nt: TGCGCCAGCAGCTTGGCCCCCGCGGGCATCTATCAGCCCCAGCATTTT; cdr3_aa: CASSLAPAGIYQPQHF
v_call: TRBV7-6; j_call: TRBJ2-1; clone_size: .; d_call: TRBD1; cdr3_nt: TGTGCCAGCAGCCTCTCCACAGGGGCCCACTCCTACAATGAGCAGTTCTTC; cdr3_aa: CASSLSTGAHSYNEQFF
v_call: TRBV5-6; j_call: TRBJ2-6; clone_size: .; d_call: TRBD1; cdr3_nt: TGTGCCAGCAGCTTAGTACAGGGGGATGTCTCTGGGGCCAACGTCCTGACTTTC; cdr3_aa: CASSLVQGDVSGANVLTF
v_call: TRBV25-1; j_call: TRBJ1-1; clone_size: few; d_call: .; cdr3_nt: TGTGCCAGCAGTGAATTGGGGGGGCGTAGAGCTTTCTTT; cdr3_aa: CASSELGGRRAFF
v_call: TRBV19; j_call: TRBJ1-3; clone_size: .; d_call: .; cdr3_nt: TGTGCCAGTAGTATTTTGTCTTTCTCTGGAAACACCATATATTTT; cdr3_aa: CASSILSFSGNTIYF
v_call: TRBV28; j_call: TRBJ1-2; clone_size: .; d_call: TRBD1; cdr3_nt: TGTGCCAGCAGCCCGGGACAGACAAACTATGGCTACACCTTC; cdr3_aa: CASSPGQTNYGYTF
v_call: TRBV19; j_call: TRBJ2-3; clone_size: few; d_call: TRBD2; cdr3_nt: TGTGCCAGGCATAGCGGGGGGCTGCTCACAGATACGCAGTATTTT; cdr3_aa: CARHSGGLLTDTQYF
v_call: TRBV5-1; j_call: TRBJ2-7; clone_size: .; d_call: .; cdr3_nt: TGCGCCAGCAGCGCGGGGAACAGTAACCTCGGAGGCGAGCAGTACTTC; cdr3_aa: CASSAGNSNLGGEQYF
v_call: TRBV7-6; j_call: TRBJ2-7; clone_size: .; d_call: TRBD1; cdr3_nt: TGTGCCAGCAGCTTAGCGGGGACAGGGGCCCACGAGCAGTACTTC; cdr3_aa: CASSLAGTGAHEQYF
v_call: TRBV7-9; j_call: TRBJ2-5; clone_size: .; d_call: .; cdr3_nt: TGTGCCAGCAGCTCCGGGTCAGTTTTGGAGACCCAGTACTTC; cdr3_aa: CASSSGSVLETQYF
v_call: TRBV5-1; j_call: TRBJ1-2; clone_size: .; d_call: .; cdr3_nt: TGCGCCAGCAGCTTGTCTCCCAGCGACTATGGCTACACCTTC; cdr3_aa: CASSLSPSDYGYTF
v_call: TRBV9; j_call: TRBJ1-1; clone_size: .; d_call: .; cdr3_nt: TGTGCCAGCAGCGGCTTCGACAGAGACACTGAAGCTTTCTTT; cdr3_aa: CASSGFDRDTEAFF
v_call: TRBV5-1; j_call: TRBJ1-1; clone_size: .; d_call: TRBD1; cdr3_nt: TGCGCCAGCAGCCGGGGACAGGATGTTGGGAACACTGAAGCTTTCTTT; cdr3_aa: CASSRGQDVGNTEAFF
v_call: TRBV7-2; j_call: TRBJ2-3; clone_size: .; d_call: .; cdr3_nt: TGTGCCAGCAGCCCAGAGCTAGCGTCAGATACGCAGTATTTT; cdr3_aa: CASSPELASDTQYF
v_call: TRBV7-3; j_call: TRBJ1-2; clone_size: .; d_call: .; cdr3_nt: TGTGCCAGCAGCTTAACAAGCGGGGGCGTCGGCACAGTCTATGGCTACACCTTC; cdr3_aa: CASSLTSGGVGTVYGYTF
v_call: TRBV10-3; j_call: TRBJ2-4; clone_size: .; d_call: .; cdr3_nt: TGTGCCATCAGTGAGTCGCCTAGAGGAGGTATAGCCAAAAACATTCAGTACTTC; cdr3_aa: CAISESPRGGIAKNIQYF
v_call: TRBV5-5; j_call: TRBJ2-1; clone_size: .; d_call: TRBD2; cdr3_nt: TGTGCCAGCAGGATACTAGCGGGAGAGAATGAGCAGTTCTTC; cdr3_aa: CASRILAGENEQFF
v_call: TRBV19; j_call: TRBJ1-3; clone_size: .; d_call: TRBD1; cdr3_nt: TGTGCCAGTAGGACCGGGACAGGGGAAAGAAACACCATATATTTT; cdr3_aa: CASRTGTGERNTIYF
v_call: TRBV7-9; j_call: TRBJ1-5; clone_size: few; d_call: .; cdr3_nt: TGTGCCAGCAGCCCCCAGGGGTGGCAGCCCCAGCATTTT; cdr3_aa: CASSPQGWQPQHF